This TCR beta chain appears in the sequencing data of a study of blood T cell repertoires in COVID-19. Turning to the study itself: Some COVID-19 samples were acute and others convalescent; all came from the United States, Italy and Spain. T cells, B-cell-depleted T cells, or PBMCs supplied cDNA or gDNA.

V was clipped by 5 bases and J by 3 bases; unmatched bases: 8. This CDR3 is built from 15 residues. Germline values: CDR1 SGHRS, CDR2 YFSETQ. In this sample, this clone turned up once. Authors' data handling: Reference gene primer amplification gave nucleated cell count estimates. Some clones are missing from TCRdb's copy, which holds only in-frame ones; the method was immunoSEQ multiplex PCR. D and trimming were read from the DNA, whereas the V and J calls and clone size are those reported in that table. The sample holds about 50,000 clones, more than 90% seen once. This TCR came from a woman aged 80 or older with acute or convalescent COVID-19. The source material was peripheral blood. The chain has TRBV5-1 and TRBJ2-1, with 7 bases that match TRBD1. The CDR3 coding sequence is TGCGCCAGCAGGGAGACAGGGAGCAACTACAATGAGCAGTTCTTC. Encoded protein: CASRETGSNYNEQFF.